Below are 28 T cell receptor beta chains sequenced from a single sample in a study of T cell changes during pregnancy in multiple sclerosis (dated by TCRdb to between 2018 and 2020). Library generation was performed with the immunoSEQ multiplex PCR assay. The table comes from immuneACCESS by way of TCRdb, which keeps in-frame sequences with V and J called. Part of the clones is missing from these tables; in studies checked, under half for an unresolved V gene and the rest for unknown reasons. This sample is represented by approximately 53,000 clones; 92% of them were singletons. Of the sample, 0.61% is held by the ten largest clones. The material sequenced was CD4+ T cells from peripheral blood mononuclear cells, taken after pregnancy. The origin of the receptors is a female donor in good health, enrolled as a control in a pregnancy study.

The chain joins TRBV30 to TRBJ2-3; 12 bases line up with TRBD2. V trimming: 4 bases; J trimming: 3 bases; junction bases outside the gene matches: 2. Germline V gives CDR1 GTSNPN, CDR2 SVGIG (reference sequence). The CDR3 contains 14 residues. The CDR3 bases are TGTGCCTGGACACTAGCGGGGGGAACAGATACGCAGTATTTT. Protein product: CAWTLAGGTDTQYF.

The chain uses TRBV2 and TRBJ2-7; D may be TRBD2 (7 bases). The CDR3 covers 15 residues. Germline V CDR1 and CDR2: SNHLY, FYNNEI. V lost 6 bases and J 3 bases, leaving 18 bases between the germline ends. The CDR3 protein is CASRPRGGGGYEQYF. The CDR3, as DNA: TGTGCCAGCAGGCCAAGGGGAGGGGGAGGCTACGAGCAGTACTTC.

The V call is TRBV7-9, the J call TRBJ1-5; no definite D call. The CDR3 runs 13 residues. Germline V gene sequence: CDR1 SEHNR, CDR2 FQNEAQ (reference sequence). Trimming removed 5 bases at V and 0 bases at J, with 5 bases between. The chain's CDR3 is CASSRDSNQPQHF. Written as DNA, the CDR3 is TGTGCCAGCAGCCGGGATAGCAATCAGCCCCAGCATTTT. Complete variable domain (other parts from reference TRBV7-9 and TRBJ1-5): DTGVSQNPRHKITKRGQNVTFRCDPISEHNRLYWYRQTLGQGPEFLTYFQNEAQLEKSRLLSDRFSAERPKGSFSTLEIQRTEQGDSAMYLCASSRDSNQPQHFGDGTRLSIL.

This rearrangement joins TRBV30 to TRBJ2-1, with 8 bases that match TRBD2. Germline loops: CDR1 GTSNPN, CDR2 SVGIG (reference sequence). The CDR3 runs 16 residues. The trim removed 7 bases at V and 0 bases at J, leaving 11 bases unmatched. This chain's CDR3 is CALRTSWFTSYNEQFF. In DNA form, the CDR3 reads TGTGCCTTACGGACTAGCTGGTTTACCTCCTACAATGAGCAGTTCTTC. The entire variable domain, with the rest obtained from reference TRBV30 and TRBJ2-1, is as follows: SQTIHQWPATLVQPVGSPLSLECTVEGTSNPNLYWYRQAAGRGLQLLFYSVGIGQISSEVPQNLSASRPQDRQFILSSKKLLLSDSGFYLCALRTSWFTSYNEQFFGPGTRLTVL.

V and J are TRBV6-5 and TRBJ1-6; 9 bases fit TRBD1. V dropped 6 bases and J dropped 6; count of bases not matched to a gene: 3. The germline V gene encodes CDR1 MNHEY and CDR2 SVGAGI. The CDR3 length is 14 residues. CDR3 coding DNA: TGTGCCAGCAGCAAGGACAGGGGTAATTCACCCCTCCACTTT. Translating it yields CASSKDRGNSPLHF.

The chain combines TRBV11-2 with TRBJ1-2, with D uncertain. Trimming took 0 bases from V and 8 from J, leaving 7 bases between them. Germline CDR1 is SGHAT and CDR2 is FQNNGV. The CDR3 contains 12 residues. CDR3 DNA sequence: TGTGCCAGCAGCTTAGACAGGTCCGGCTACACCTTC. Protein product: CASSLDRSGYTF.

CDR3: CASSLVTGLADNHNYEQYF. In nucleotides, the CDR3 is TGCGCCAGCAGCTTGGTTACGGGACTAGCGGACAACCATAACTACGAGCAGTACTTC. The chain uses TRBV5-1 and TRBJ2-7; TRBD2 matches 11 bases. The CDR3 length is 19 residues. The V segment lost 0 bases and the J segment 3 bases; nucleotides outside the gene matches: 14. The germline CDR1 and CDR2 sequences are SGHRS and YFSETQ.

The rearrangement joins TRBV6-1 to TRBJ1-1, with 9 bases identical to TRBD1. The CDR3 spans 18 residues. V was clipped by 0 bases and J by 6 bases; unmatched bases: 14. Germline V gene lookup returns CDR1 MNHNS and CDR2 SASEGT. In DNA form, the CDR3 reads TGTGCCAGCAGTGAAGCTTCGGGACAGGGCAATTGGAGGTCTGAAGCTTTCTTT. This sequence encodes CASSEASGQGNWRSEAFF.

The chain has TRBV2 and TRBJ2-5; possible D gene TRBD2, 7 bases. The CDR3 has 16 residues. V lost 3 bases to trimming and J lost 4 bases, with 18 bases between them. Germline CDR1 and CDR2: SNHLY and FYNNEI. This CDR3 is CASSETYNREGETQYF. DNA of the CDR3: TGTGCCAGCAGTGAGACCTACAACAGGGAGGGAGAGACCCAGTACTTC.

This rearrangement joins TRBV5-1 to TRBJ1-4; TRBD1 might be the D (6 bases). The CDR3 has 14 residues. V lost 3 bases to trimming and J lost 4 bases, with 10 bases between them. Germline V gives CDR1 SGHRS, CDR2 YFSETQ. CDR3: CASSSDRLNEKLFF. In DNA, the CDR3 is TGCGCCAGCAGCTCTGACAGGCTTAATGAAAAACTGTTTTTT. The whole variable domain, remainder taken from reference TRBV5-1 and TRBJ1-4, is KAGVTQTPRYLIKTRGQQVTLSCSPISGHRSVSWYQQTPGQGLQFLFEYFSETQRNKGNFPGRFSGRQFSNSRSEMNVSTLELGDSALYLCASSSDRLNEKLFFGSGTQLSVL.

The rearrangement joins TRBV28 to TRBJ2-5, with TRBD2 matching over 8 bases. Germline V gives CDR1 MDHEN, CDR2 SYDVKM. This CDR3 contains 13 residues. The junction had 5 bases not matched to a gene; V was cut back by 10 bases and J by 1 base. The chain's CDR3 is CATLGLAQETQYF. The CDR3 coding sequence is TGTGCCACCCTCGGACTAGCCCAAGAGACCCAGTACTTC.

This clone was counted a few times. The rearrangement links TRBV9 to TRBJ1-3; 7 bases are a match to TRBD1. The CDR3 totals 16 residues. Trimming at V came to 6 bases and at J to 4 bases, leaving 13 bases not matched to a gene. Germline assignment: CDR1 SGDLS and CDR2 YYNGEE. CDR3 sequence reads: CASTEGQHKPGNTIYF. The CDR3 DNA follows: TGTGCCAGCACCGAGGGACAGCACAAACCCGGAAACACCATATATTTT. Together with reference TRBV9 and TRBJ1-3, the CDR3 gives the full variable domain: DSGVTQTPKHLITATGQRVTLRCSPRSGDLSVYWYQQSLDQGLQFLIQYYNGEERAKGNILERFSAQQFPDLHSELNLSSLELGDSALYFCASTEGQHKPGNTIYFGEGSWLTVV.

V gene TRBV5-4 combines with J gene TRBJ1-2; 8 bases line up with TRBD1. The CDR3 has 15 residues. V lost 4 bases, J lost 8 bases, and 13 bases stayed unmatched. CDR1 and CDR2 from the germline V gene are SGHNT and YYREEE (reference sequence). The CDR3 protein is CASSRWTGLAGGYTF. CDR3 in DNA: TGTGCCAGCAGCAGATGGACAGGGCTGGCTGGGGGCTACACCTTC.

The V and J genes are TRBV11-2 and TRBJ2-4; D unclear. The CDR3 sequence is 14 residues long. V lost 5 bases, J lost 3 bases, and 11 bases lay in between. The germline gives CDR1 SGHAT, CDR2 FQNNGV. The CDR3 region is CASSPQLSKNIQYF. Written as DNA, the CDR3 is TGTGCCAGCAGCCCACAATTAAGCAAAAACATTCAGTACTTC.

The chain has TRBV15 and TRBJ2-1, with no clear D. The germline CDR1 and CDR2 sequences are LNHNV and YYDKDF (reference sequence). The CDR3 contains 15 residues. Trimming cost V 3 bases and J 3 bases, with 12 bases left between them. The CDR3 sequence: CATSSSRSFYNEQFF. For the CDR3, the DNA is TGTGCCACCAGCAGTAGCCGATCTTTCTACAATGAGCAGTTCTTC.

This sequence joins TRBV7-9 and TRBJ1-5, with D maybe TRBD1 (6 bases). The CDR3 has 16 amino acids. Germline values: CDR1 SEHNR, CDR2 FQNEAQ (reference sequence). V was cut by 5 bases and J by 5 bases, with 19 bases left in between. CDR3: CASSPSGGPGDQPQHF. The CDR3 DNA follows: TGTGCCAGCAGCCCATCGGGGGGGCCGGGGGATCAGCCCCAGCATTTT.

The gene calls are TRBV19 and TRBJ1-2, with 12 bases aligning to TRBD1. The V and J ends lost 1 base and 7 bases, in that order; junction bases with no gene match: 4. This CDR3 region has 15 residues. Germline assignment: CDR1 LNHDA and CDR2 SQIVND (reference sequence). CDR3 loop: CASSIVGQGARGYTF. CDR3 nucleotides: TGTGCCAGTAGTATAGTGGGACAGGGGGCTCGTGGCTACACCTTC.

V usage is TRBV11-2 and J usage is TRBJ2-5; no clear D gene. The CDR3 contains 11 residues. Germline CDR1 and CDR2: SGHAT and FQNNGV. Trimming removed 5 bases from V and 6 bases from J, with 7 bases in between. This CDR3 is CASSNSQTQYF. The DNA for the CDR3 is TGTGCCAGCAGCAACAGCCAGACCCAGTACTTC.

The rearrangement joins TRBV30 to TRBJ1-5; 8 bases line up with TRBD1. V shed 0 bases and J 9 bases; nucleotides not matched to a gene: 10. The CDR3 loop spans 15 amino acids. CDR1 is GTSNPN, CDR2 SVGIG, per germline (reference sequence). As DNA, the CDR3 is TGTGCCTGGAGTGTGCCCGGACAGGGTGGAAGGCCCCAGCATTTT. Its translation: CAWSVPGQGGRPQHF.

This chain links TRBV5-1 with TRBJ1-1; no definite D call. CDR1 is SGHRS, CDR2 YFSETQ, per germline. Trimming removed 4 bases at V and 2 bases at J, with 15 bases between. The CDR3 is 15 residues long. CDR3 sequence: CASSGRGFFNTEAFF. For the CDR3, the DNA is TGCGCCAGCAGCGGAAGAGGTTTTTTTAACACTGAAGCTTTCTTT.

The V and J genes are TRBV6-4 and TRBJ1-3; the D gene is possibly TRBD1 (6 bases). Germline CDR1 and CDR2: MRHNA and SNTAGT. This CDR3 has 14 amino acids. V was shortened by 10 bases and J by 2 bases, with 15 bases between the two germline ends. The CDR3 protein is CATRGGAAGNTIYF. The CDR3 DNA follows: TGTGCCACCCGAGGGGGGGCGGCTGGAAACACCATATATTTT.

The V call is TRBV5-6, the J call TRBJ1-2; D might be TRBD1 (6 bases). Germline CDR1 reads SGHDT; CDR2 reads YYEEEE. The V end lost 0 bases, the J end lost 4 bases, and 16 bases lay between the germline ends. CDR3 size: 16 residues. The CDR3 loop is CASSLARGTALYGYTF. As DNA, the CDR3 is TGTGCCAGCAGCTTGGCCAGGGGAACGGCTCTCTATGGCTACACCTTC.

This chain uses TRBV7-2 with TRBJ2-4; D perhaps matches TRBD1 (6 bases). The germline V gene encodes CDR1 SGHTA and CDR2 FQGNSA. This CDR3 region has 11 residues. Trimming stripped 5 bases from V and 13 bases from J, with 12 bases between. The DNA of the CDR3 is TGTGCCAGCAGCCCCAGGACAGTACAGTACTTC. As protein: CASSPRTVQYF.

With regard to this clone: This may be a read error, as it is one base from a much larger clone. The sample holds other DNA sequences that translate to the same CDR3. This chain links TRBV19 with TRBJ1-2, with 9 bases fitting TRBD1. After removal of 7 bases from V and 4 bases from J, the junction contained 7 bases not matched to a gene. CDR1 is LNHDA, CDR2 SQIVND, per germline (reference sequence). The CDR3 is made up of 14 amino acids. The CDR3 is CASNPGQGTYGYTF. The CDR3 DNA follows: TGTGCCAGTAACCCGGGACAGGGTACCTATGGCTACACCTTC.

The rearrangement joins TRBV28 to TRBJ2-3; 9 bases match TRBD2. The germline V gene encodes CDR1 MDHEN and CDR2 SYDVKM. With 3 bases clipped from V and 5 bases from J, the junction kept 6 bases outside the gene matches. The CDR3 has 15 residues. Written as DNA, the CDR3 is TGTGCCAGCAGTTTTCAAGGCGGGAGGGAAGATACGCAGTATTTT. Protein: CASSFQGGREDTQYF.

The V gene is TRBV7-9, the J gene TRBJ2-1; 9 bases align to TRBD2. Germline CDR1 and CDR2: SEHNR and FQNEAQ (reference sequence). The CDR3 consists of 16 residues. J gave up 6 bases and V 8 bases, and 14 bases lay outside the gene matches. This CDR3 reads CASSLTGGRAANEQFF. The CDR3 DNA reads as TGTGCCAGCTCCCTTACAGGCGGGAGGGCGGCCAATGAGCAGTTCTTC.

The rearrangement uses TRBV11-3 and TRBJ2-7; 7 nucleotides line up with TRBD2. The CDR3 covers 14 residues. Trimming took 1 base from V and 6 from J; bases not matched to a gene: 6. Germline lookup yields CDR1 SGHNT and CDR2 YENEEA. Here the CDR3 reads CASSLGGSATEQYF. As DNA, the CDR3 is TGTGCCAGCAGCTTAGGCGGGAGTGCGACCGAGCAGTACTTC. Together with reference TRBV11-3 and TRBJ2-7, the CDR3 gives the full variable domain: EAGVVQSPRYKIIEKKQPVAFWCNPISGHNTLYWYLQNLGQGPELLIRYENEEAVDDSQLPKDRFSAERLKGVDSTLKIQPAELGDSAVYLCASSLGGSATEQYFGPGTRLTVT.

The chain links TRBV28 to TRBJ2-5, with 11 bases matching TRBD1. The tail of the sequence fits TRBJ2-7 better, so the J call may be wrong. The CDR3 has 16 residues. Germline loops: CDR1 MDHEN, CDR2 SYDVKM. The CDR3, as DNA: TGTGCCAGCAGTTTATTAGGGGGGACAGGGGGCTACGAGCAGTACTTC. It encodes CASSLLGGTGGYEQYF.